This T cell receptor (beta chain) was identified in a study of Tregs in tolerant kidney transplant recipients. Findings and limits, study-wide: The most relevant donor-specific Treg TCRbeta repertoire apparently came from expansion with activated donor B cells.

Unstimulated Tregs (CD4+CD25+CD127-) and CD4+CD25- non-Tregs were sorted from PBMCs. Points on this clone: Its antigen is not known.

There are 15 residues in the CDR3. The ends were cut back, 3 bases at V and 8 bases at J, with 14 bases in the middle. Germline V gene sequence: CDR1 KGHSH, CDR2 LQKENI. Libraries were prepared by immunoSEQ multiplex PCR; TCRdb keeps only in-frame clonotypes and omits some of them. The table has 240,000 or so clones, approximately 84% seen once; the top ten hold about 0.68%. The sample consisted of CD4+ T cells from blood. This clonotype was obtained from a human donor in good health. The rearrangement joins TRBV18 to TRBJ1-6; no definite D call. This chain's CDR3 is CASSPQPHQDSPLHF. DNA of the CDR3: TGTGCCAGCTCACCCCAACCTCACCAGGATTCACCCCTCCACTTT.